This T cell receptor beta chain was captured in a study of CD8 T cells in ankylosing spondylitis (dated by TCRdb to about 2017). In terms of the full investigation: The study profiled T cell receptor beta repertoires in healthy donors and ankylosing spondylitis patients to find disease-linked TCR variants. The full study cohort comprised 25 ankylosing spondylitis patients and over 95 healthy donors. Peripheral blood was sampled, and synovial fluid was also collected from ankylosing spondylitis patients. Broad study findings and their caveats: The disease-linked clones were reported as significantly enriched in matched synovial fluid samples from ankylosing spondylitis patients. A CD8+ phenotype was shown by the disease-linked clones, which were found at relatively low frequencies in peripheral blood. A TCR beta motif made up of 7 to 9 highly homologous amino acid variants appeared to be characteristic of blood from ankylosing spondylitis patients. Some motif variants had previously been reported in the synovial fluid and blood of reactive arthritis patients, which suggests shared mechanisms of disease initiation.

Including the terminal cysteine and phenylalanine, the CDR3 comprises 14 residues. Only CDR3 DNA remains: 42 bases, in frame from the first base. CDR1 and CDR2 (SGDLS, YYNGEE) derive from the germline V gene. V is reduced by 0 bases and J by 4 bases, leaving a spacing of 10 bases between them. This sample was sequenced with an Illumina HiSeq 2500. Quantitative 5'-RACE with molecular barcodes was the method used to prepare the TCR beta libraries. Regarding the original processing steps: A new computational method, built on a probabilistic model of VDJ rearrangement, was used to identify disease-linked TCR variants. TCRdb handled the public reads itself, with Q25 trimming in fastp and clone calling in MiXCR, and kept productive beta chains. A single entry per CDR3 protein holds the most common genes and DNA from its merged rows. The V and J calls and clone size come from TCRdb's table, not from the authors' own analysis. For this sample the table gives around 40,000 distinct CDR3 sequences, of which roughly 2.6% were detected only once. About 4.8% of the sample comes from the top ten.

In its sample, this clonotype was seen many times. Its antigen remains undetermined. Nothing much larger sits one base from this clone, and base qualities are not available. This chain is built from TRBV9 and TRBJ1-1, with the D gene too uncertain to name. The receptor was derived from a male donor with ankylosing spondylitis or in good health (not recorded which). Input material: blood, either unsorted or a sorted T cell fraction (not recorded which). The bases are TGTGCCAGCAGCGTAGGAGGACCGCTCACTGAAGCTTTCTTT. Translated, this gives CASSVGGPLTEAFF.